The clone carrying this T cell receptor beta chain has ten or more counts. TCRdb itself ran the RACE reads through MiXCR, one entry per CDR3 protein. The sample yields 35,000 to 55,000 distinct CDR3 sequences, about 4% seen once. This record comes from a study of human T cells and chemical hapten exposure. Time point of the sample: healthy volunteer bleed at 6 weeks. Whole blood, unfractionated, served as the material for total RNA extraction. Trimming pared 3 bases from V and 5 bases from J, leaving 20 bases between. Germline CDR1 is SGDLS and CDR2 is YYNGEE. This CDR3 is built from 16 residues. The sequenced material came from whole blood. The sequence derives from a human donor in good health. Some clones in this sample may be carry-over from other donors' samples. The gene calls are TRBV9 and TRBJ2-5; D is possibly TRBD1 or TRBD2 (5 bases each). As DNA, the CDR3 is TGTGCCAGCAGCGAGGGGAGAGGTGGAGCGAAGGAGACCCAGTACTTC. This sequence encodes CASSEGRGGAKETQYF.